These T cell receptor beta chains were read from a single sample in a study of shared clonotypes between healthy human individuals. Generated by immunoSEQ multiplex PCR, the TCRdb table keeps only in-frame clones and is missing some. The sample lists about 1,800,000 clones, around 96% occurring once. Material for sequencing was naive CD8+ T cells sorted from blood. These receptors all stem from a man aged 18 to 35 in good health. Both conserved end residues are part of each CDR3. A D gene is named only where the DNA matches it firmly. Some rows mark clone size as missing; the rest say once, few, many or name a class of expanded clone.

J gene,V gene,clone size,D gene,CDR3 DNA,CDR3 protein
TRBJ2-1,TRBV13,.,.,TGTGCCAGCAGCTTATCAACCGGGATCTCGTGGAATGAGCAGTTCTTC,CASSLSTGISWNEQFF
TRBJ2-7,TRBV13,.,TRBD1,TGTGCCAGCAGCCCAGCCGGGACAGGAAACGCCTACGAGCAGTACTTC,CASSPAGTGNAYEQYF
TRBJ1-2,TRBV2,.,.,TGTGCCAGCAGTGAAGAGGCTGGCTACACCTTC,CASSEEAGYTF
TRBJ1-5,TRBV30,once,.,TGTGCCTGGAGCCGGGACCCGGTAGGATCGCAGCCCCAGCATTTT,CAWSRDPVGSQPQHF
TRBJ1-4,TRBV28,.,.,TGTGCCAGCAGTAGCGGACAGACTCATGAAAAACTGTTTTTT,CASSSGQTHEKLFF
TRBJ2-1,TRBV2,.,.,TGTGCCAGCAGTGAAGGAACTAGCTGGGACAATGAGCAGTTCTTC,CASSEGTSWDNEQFF
TRBJ2-5,TRBV5-1,.,.,TGCGCCAGCAGCAAGGACTGGATGGAAGAGACCCAGTACTTC,CASSKDWMEETQYF
TRBJ1-6,TRBV19,.,TRBD1,TGTGCCAGTAGTATAGAGGGGACAGCGTATAATTCACCCCTCCACTTT,CASSIEGTAYNSPLHF
TRBJ2-3,TRBV4-3,.,.,TGCGCCAGCAGCCGTATCAGCACAGATACGCAGTATTTT,CASSRISTDTQYF
TRBJ1-5,TRBV15,.,TRBD1,TGTGCCACCAGCAGGGACAGGGGGTCTGCGAGCAATCAGCCCCAGCATTTT,CATSRDRGSASNQPQHF
TRBJ2-2,TRBV9,.,.,TGTGCCAGCAGCGGTACAGGGACGGGCGGGGAGCTGTTTTTT,CASSGTGTGGELFF
TRBJ2-7,TRBV6-6,.,.,TGTGCCAGCAGTTCAGGAGCGGCCGTCGAGCAGTACTTC,CASSSGAAVEQYF
TRBJ2-1,TRBV27,.,TRBD2,TGTGCCAGCAGTTTAGTTCCGGGACTAGCCCCTGAGCAGTTCTTC,CASSLVPGLAPEQFF
TRBJ1-1,TRBV7-8,.,.,TGTGCCAGCAGCCAGGCTGGATATATGAACACTGAAGCTTTCTTT,CASSQAGYMNTEAFF
TRBJ2-7,TRBV7-9,once,TRBD1,TGTGCCAGCAGCTTAGGGACAGGGTCTTATCTCGAGCAGTACTTC,CASSLGTGSYLEQYF
TRBJ2-2,TRBV29-1,.,.,TGCAGCGTTGAATTTGCCGGGACGAACACCGGGGAGCTGTTTTTT,CSVEFAGTNTGELFF
TRBJ2-7,TRBV7-9,once,.,TGTGCCAGCAGCTTAGTCGGCAGATACGAGCAGTACTTC,CASSLVGRYEQYF
TRBJ2-7,TRBV2,.,TRBD2,TGTGCCAGCAGTGATCCTAGCGGGGGGCGACGCGAGCAGTACTTC,CASSDPSGGRREQYF
TRBJ2-5,TRBV5-6,.,TRBD1,TGTGCCAGCAGCTTGGGGACAGGGAATCAAGAGACCCAGTACTTC,CASSLGTGNQETQYF
TRBJ2-5,TRBV4-1,.,TRBD2,TGCGCCAGCAGCCCCTTGGGGGAGGGGGAGACCCAGTACTTC,CASSPLGEGETQYF
TRBJ2-3,TRBV7-3,.,.,TGTGCCAGCAGCCCTCTCCCCTTATCGACAGAACTCCAGTATTTT,CASSPLPLSTELQYF
TRBJ1-6,TRBV27,once,.,TGTGCCAGCAGTTTATCGCCGACAGCTAATTCACCCCTCCACTTT,CASSLSPTANSPLHF
TRBJ2-7,TRBV9,.,.,TGTGCCAGCAGCGTAGAGGAGGGCGCCTACGAGCAGTACTTC,CASSVEEGAYEQYF
TRBJ1-1,TRBV27,.,TRBD1,TGTGCCAGCAGTCCGCAGGGGGCGTCGACTGCTGCTTTCTTT,CASSPQGASTAAFF
TRBJ2-2,TRBV7-9,.,TRBD2,TGTGCCAGCCTTTTTTGGGAGGGGACCGGGGAGCTGTTTTTT,CASLFWEGTGELFF
TRBJ2-3,TRBV5-6,.,.,TGTGCCAGCAGCTTGGAGGGGACCATCCATACGCAGTATTTT,CASSLEGTIHTQYF
TRBJ2-7,TRBV4-1,.,.,TGCGCCAGCAGCCTCGGTCTCCCCTACGAGCAGTACTTC,CASSLGLPYEQYF
TRBJ2-3,TRBV10-3,.,.,TGTGCCATCAGTGGTGGGGGGCAGGATACGCAGTATTTT,CAISGGGQDTQYF
TRBJ2-7,TRBV7-9,.,TRBD1,TGTGCCAGCAGTCTCGGACAGGGGCCTTGGGAGCAGTACTTC,CASSLGQGPWEQYF
TRBJ1-4,TRBV4-3,.,.,TGCGCCAGCAGCCGCATACAGGCGCGTAATGAAAAACTGTTTTTT,CASSRIQARNEKLFF
TRBJ1-4,TRBV5-5,.,.,TGTGCCAGCAGCTTGGATCTTGATGAAAAACTGTTTTTT,CASSLDLDEKLFF
TRBJ2-2,TRBV6-6,.,.,TGTGCCAGCAGTTTCACCCGCCCCGGGGAGCTGTTTTTT,CASSFTRPGELFF
TRBJ2-3,TRBV2,.,.,TGTGCCAGCAGTGAAGAGCCCCTAGCTACAGATACGCAGTATTTT,CASSEEPLATDTQYF